These 20 T cell receptor beta chains came from one sample sequenced in a study of T cell changes during pregnancy in multiple sclerosis. TCRdb keeps only in-frame clones here, not all; method: immunoSEQ multiplex PCR. The data show around 27,000 clones, 90% to 95% seen once. The sample in question was CD4+ T cells from peripheral blood mononuclear cells, obtained in the first trimester of pregnancy. These receptor sequences come from a female donor with multiple sclerosis, enrolled in a pregnancy study.

This clone was seen just once. The chain carries TRBV15 and TRBJ2-1; the D is unclear. The CDR3 loop spans 16 amino acids. Trimming pared 0 bases from V and 0 bases from J, leaving 9 bases between. The V gene's germline CDR1 is LNHNV and CDR2 YYDKDF (reference sequence). CDR3 in amino acids: CATSRDGRSSYNEQFF. The CDR3 nucleotides read TGTGCCACCAGCAGAGATGGCCGAAGCTCCTACAATGAGCAGTTCTTC.

V gene TRBV6-5 combines with J gene TRBJ1-1; perhaps TRBD1 as D (5 bases). Trimming left V 2 bases short and J 1 base short, with 14 bases between. CDR3 size: 16 residues. Germline V lookup: CDR1 MNHEY, CDR2 SVGAGI. Here the CDR3 DNA reads TGTGCCAGCAGTTACGGTTCGGCAGGGCGGAACACTGAAGCTTTCTTT. It is translated as CASSYGSAGRNTEAFF.

The chain has TRBV6-5 and TRBJ1-2; D is uncertain. CDR1 and CDR2 from the germline V gene are MNHEY and SVGAGI. This CDR3 region has 15 residues. Trimming left V 2 bases short and J 3 bases short, with 13 bases between. The CDR3 DNA reads as TGTGCCAGCAGTTACCAACCCGGAGGGTACTATGGCTACACCTTC. Encoded protein: CASSYQPGGYYGYTF.

This clone appeared a single time. The genes are TRBV9 and TRBJ2-5, with 8 bases identical to TRBD2. J was trimmed by 2 bases and V by 0 bases; bases with no gene match: 3. This CDR3 comprises 15 residues. Germline-derived CDR1 and CDR2 are SGDLS and YYNGEE. The CDR3 here is CASSVAGGRQETQYF. The CDR3 bases are TGTGCCAGCAGCGTAGCGGGGGGGCGGCAAGAGACCCAGTACTTC.

This rearrangement joins TRBV7-2 to TRBJ2-3, with D hard to call. The length of the CDR3 is 13 residues. V lost 1 base to trimming and J lost 2 bases, with 4 bases between them. CDR1 and CDR2 from the germline V gene are SGHTA and FQGNSA. The CDR3 is CASSLDYTDTQYF. The CDR3 coding sequence is TGTGCCAGCAGCTTAGACTACACAGATACGCAGTATTTT.

The rearrangement joins TRBV5-1 to TRBJ1-1, with 9 positions matching TRBD1. There are 15 residues in the CDR3. Germline CDR1 SGHRS, CDR2 YFSETQ. V lost 0 bases and J lost 4; bases outside the gene matches: 4. CDR3 sequence (DNA): TGCGCCAGCAGCTTGGGGGGACAGGGAGGCACTGAAGCTTTCTTT. This encodes CASSLGGQGGTEAFF.

The V gene is TRBV20-1, the J gene TRBJ2-5; D unclear. Trimming shortened V by 5 bases and J by 2 bases, and 6 bases separated the two germline ends. In germline, CDR1 is DFQATT, CDR2 SNEGSKA (reference sequence). The CDR3 is made up of 11 amino acids. CDR3 amino acids: CSAQIQETQYF. As DNA, the CDR3 is TGCAGTGCTCAGATTCAAGAGACCCAGTACTTC.

CDR3 protein: CASSLLGETNEKLFF. The CDR3 bases are TGCGCCAGCAGCTTGCTCGGTGAAACTAATGAAAAACTGTTTTTT. The chain has TRBV5-1 and TRBJ1-4; no firm D call. Germline CDR1 SGHRS, CDR2 YFSETQ. The CDR3 spans 15 residues. Trimming stripped 1 base from V and 1 base from J, with 8 bases between.

The chain uses TRBV6-4 and TRBJ1-2; D is perhaps TRBD1 (5 bases). Trimming removed 3 bases from V and 2 bases from J, with 10 bases in between. The CDR3 length is 14 residues. Germline V gene lookup returns CDR1 MRHNA and CDR2 SNTAGT. CDR3 region: CASSEDSTNYGYTF. CDR3 coding DNA: TGTGCCAGCAGTGAAGACAGCACCAACTATGGCTACACCTTC.

This sequence joins TRBV15 and TRBJ1-1; the D gene is possibly TRBD1 (5 bases). CDR3 length equals 12 residues. The V end was cut by 3 bases, the J end by 5 bases, with 7 bases between. CDR1 and CDR2 (germline): LNHNV, YYDKDF (reference sequence). In DNA, the CDR3 is TGTGCCACCAGCAGTCGACAGACTGAAGCTTTCTTT. This encodes CATSSRQTEAFF.

The J gene is TRBJ1-1, the V gene TRBV5-4; 7 positions agree with TRBD1. This CDR3 has 15 amino acids. Germline V gene lookup returns CDR1 SGHNT and CDR2 YYREEE (reference sequence). The junction had 11 bases not matched to a gene; V was cut back by 5 bases and J by 4 bases. In DNA form, the CDR3 reads TGTGCCAGCAGTTTTGGTAAACAGGGGTTCACTGAAGCTTTCTTT. Amino acids: CASSFGKQGFTEAFF.

CDR3 protein: CASSPHGGRGYGYTF. DNA for the CDR3: TGTGCCAGCAGCCCTCACGGGGGGCGAGGGTATGGCTACACCTTC. The chain is built from TRBV7-2 and TRBJ1-2; possibly TRBD1 for D (6 bases). V was trimmed by 5 bases and J by 5 bases, leaving 18 bases between them. CDR1 SGHTA and CDR2 FQGNSA come from the germline V gene. This CDR3 contains 15 residues.

This clone has a single count. This rearrangement joins TRBV4-3 to TRBJ2-1; D possibly corresponds to TRBD2 (6 bases). Trimming pared 0 bases from V and 0 bases from J, leaving 6 bases between. CDR1 and CDR2 from the germline V gene are LGHNA and YSLEER. The CDR3 contains 15 residues. CDR3: CASSQDSGSYNEQFF. The CDR3 DNA is TGCGCCAGCAGCCAAGATAGCGGCTCCTACAATGAGCAGTTCTTC.

This clone was counted once. The chain recombines TRBV6-4 with TRBJ2-1; 7 bases match TRBD2. Losses at the gene ends were 6 bases for V and 2 bases for J; bases not matched to a gene: 10. The CDR3 extends over 16 amino acids. Germline loops: CDR1 MRHNA, CDR2 SNTAGT. The CDR3 bases are TGTGCCAGCAGCCACTCTCTGGCGGGGGCCTACAATGAGCAGTTCTTC. It yields the protein CASSHSLAGAYNEQFF.

The chain carries TRBV4-3 and TRBJ1-6; 7 bases fit TRBD1. The CDR3 length is 14 residues. From germline, CDR1 is LGHNA and CDR2 YSLEER. The trim removed 4 bases at V and 8 bases at J, leaving 5 bases unmatched. This CDR3 reads CASSLGQRDSPLHF. CDR3 in DNA: TGCGCCAGCAGCCTGGGACAGCGGGATTCACCCCTCCACTTT.

The genes are TRBV6-5 and TRBJ1-4, with D possibly matching TRBD1 (5 bases). The CDR3 totals 12 residues. Germline CDR1 reads MNHEY; CDR2 reads SVGAGI. With 2 bases removed from V and 11 bases from J, the gap between germline ends came to 9 bases. The CDR3 sequence is CASSYARGKLFF. The CDR3 region has the DNA TGTGCCAGCAGTTACGCCCGGGGGAAACTGTTTTTT.

The table lists this clone with a count of one. The chain is built from TRBV2 and TRBJ2-2, with TRBD2 as a possible D gene (6 bases). This CDR3 comprises 14 residues. The germline V gene encodes CDR1 SNHLY and CDR2 FYNNEI. Trimming removed 7 bases at V and 1 base at J, with 10 bases between. The CDR3 protein is CASTGELNTGELFF. Here the CDR3 DNA reads TGTGCCAGCACGGGAGAGCTGAACACCGGGGAGCTGTTTTTT.

Here the CDR3 reads CASSERFLEPQHF. DNA for the CDR3: TGTGCCAGCAGTGAACGGTTCCTGGAGCCCCAGCATTTT. The J gene is TRBJ1-5, the V gene TRBV2; D call uncertain. Germline V gene lookup returns CDR1 SNHLY and CDR2 FYNNEI. V lost 2 bases to trimming and J lost 8 bases, with 10 bases between them. CDR3 length: 13 amino acids. The variable domain in full, with the rest retrieved from reference TRBV2 and TRBJ1-5, is EPEVTQTPSHQVTQMGQEVILRCVPISNHLYFYWYRQILGQKVEFLVSFYNNEISEKSEIFDDQFSVERPDGSNFTLKIRSTKLEDSAMYFCASSERFLEPQHFGDGTRLSIL.

The rearrangement joins TRBV19 to TRBJ1-5; 12 nucleotides line up with TRBD1. This CDR3 region has 20 residues. The J segment lost 2 bases and the V segment lost 5 bases, leaving 16 bases of the junction unmatched. Germline V gene data show CDR1 as LNHDA and CDR2 as SQIVND (reference sequence). The CDR3 region is CASSLVGGQGAGNRNQPQHF. DNA for the CDR3: TGTGCCAGTAGTCTAGTAGGGGGACAGGGGGCGGGTAATCGCAATCAGCCCCAGCATTTT.

CDR3 amino acids: CASSRMRGQGYGYGYTF. CDR3 DNA: TGTGCCAGTAGTAGGATGAGGGGACAGGGGTACGGCTATGGCTACACCTTC. V usage is TRBV19 and J usage is TRBJ1-2; 10 positions agree with TRBD1. V shed 4 bases, J shed 4 bases, and the junction held 12 bases outside the gene matches. CDR1 LNHDA and CDR2 SQIVND come from the germline V gene (reference sequence). The CDR3 has 17 residues.